The 32 T cell receptor beta chains below all came from one sample that was sequenced in a study of CXCR3-negative and CXCR3-positive naive CD8 T cells. All TRB cDNA libraries came from 5' RACE performed with UMI labels. From its re-call of the 5' RACE reads, TCRdb lists each CDR3 protein once, without DNA. The data include around 92,000 distinct CDR3 sequences; the top ten clones carry approximately 1.7%. The sample comprised naive CXCR3- CD8+ T cells from blood. The subset: CD45RO-CCR7+CD27+CD95- naive CD8+ T cells lacking CXCR3 (TNR3-). The receptors come from a human donor in good health. Some clones in this sample may be carry-over from other donors' samples.

The V and J genes are TRBV7-9 and TRBJ1-1; the D call of TRBD1 rests on TCRdb alone, since no DNA is present to check it. CDR1 and CDR2 from the germline V gene are SEHNR and FQNEAQ (reference sequence). This CDR3 has 13 amino acids. The CDR3 region is CASSSRQDTEAFF.

This chain connects TRBV11-2 to TRBJ2-3; checking the TCRdb D call of TRBD1 is not possible without DNA. This CDR3 spans 17 amino acids. Germline V lookup: CDR1 SGHAT, CDR2 FQNNGV. CDR3: CASSLLLGGTGADTQYF.

The chain carries TRBV7-9 and TRBJ2-5; TCRdb lists TRBD1, though no DNA is available to test this call. This CDR3 comprises 15 residues. Germline values: CDR1 SEHNR, CDR2 FQNEAQ (reference sequence). CDR3 loop: CASSLGGQGQETQYF.

The chain has TRBV29-1 and TRBJ2-7; TCRdb's D call, TRBD2, is unchecked because there is no DNA. Germline V lookup: CDR1 SQVTM, CDR2 ANQGSEA. The CDR3 totals 11 residues. CDR3 loop: CSVVEGYEQYF.

V and J are TRBV23-1 and TRBJ2-3. TRBV23-1 is designated an ORF whose function remains uncertain. There are 14 residues in the CDR3. The CDR3 region is CASSQWLETDTQYF.

V gene TRBV20-1 combines with J gene TRBJ2-1. The germline V gene has CDR1 DFQATT and CDR2 SNEGSKA (reference sequence). The CDR3 runs 12 residues. The CDR3 region is CSEVTTGNEQFF.

V and J are TRBV5-1 and TRBJ2-7; TCRdb returns TRBD2, unconfirmable since there is no DNA. Germline V lookup: CDR1 SGHRS, CDR2 YFSETQ. The CDR3 extends over 15 amino acids. This CDR3 reads CASSLGVAGVYEQYF.

This chain joins TRBV12-3 or TRBV12-4 and TRBJ2-2; TCRdb calls TRBD1, which cannot be checked without DNA. CDR3 length: 17 amino acids. CDR3: CASSFSPEQGNTGELFF.

V usage is TRBV2 and J usage is TRBJ2-1; TCRdb's D gene call, TRBD1, goes unchecked for lack of DNA. This CDR3 contains 16 residues. Germline CDR1 is SNHLY and CDR2 is FYNNEI. CDR3 region: CASSRPGQGTYNEQFF. The entire variable domain, with the rest obtained from reference TRBV2 and TRBJ2-1, is as follows: EPEVTQTPSHQVTQMGQEVILRCVPISNHLYFYWYRQILGQKVEFLVSFYNNEISEKSEIFDDQFSVERPDGSNFTLKIRSTKLEDSAMYFCASSRPGQGTYNEQFFGPGTRLTVL.

The CDR3 sequence is CASSASGPGEQYF. This rearrangement joins TRBV3-1 to TRBJ2-7; TCRdb selects TRBD2, and the lack of DNA leaves this call unchecked. The CDR3 runs to 13 residues. Per the germline V gene, CDR1 is LGHDT and CDR2 is YNNKEL (reference sequence).

Here the CDR3 reads CASSLKSTRGPTDTQYF. The genes are TRBV7-8 and TRBJ2-3; the TCRdb D gene call, TRBD1, has no DNA to confirm it. CDR1 SGHVS and CDR2 FQNEAQ come from the germline V gene. The CDR3 is 17 residues long.

The chain combines TRBV9 with TRBJ2-1. The CDR3 has 15 amino acids. Looked up from germline, CDR1 is SGDLS and CDR2 is YYNGEE. The CDR3 loop is CASSVSGTTYNEQFF.

The CDR3 reads CASSPESGVYEQYF. V is TRBV5-1 and J is TRBJ2-7. CDR3 length: 14 residues. The germline CDR1 and CDR2 sequences are SGHRS and YFSETQ.

The gene calls are TRBV15 and TRBJ1-6; TCRdb gives TRBD1 as the D gene, but with no DNA this cannot be confirmed. CDR1 and CDR2 (germline): LNHNV, YYDKDF (reference sequence). The CDR3 has 16 residues. CDR3 residues: CATSPVGTTYNSPLHF.

The chain joins TRBV2 to TRBJ2-5; the TRBD1 assignment by TCRdb is unverifiable without DNA. From germline, CDR1 is SNHLY and CDR2 FYNNEI. The CDR3 loop spans 15 amino acids. The CDR3 loop is CASSPPSLGEETQYF.

The chain uses TRBV27 and TRBJ1-1. Germline loops: CDR1 MNHEY, CDR2 SMNVEV (reference sequence). The CDR3 runs to 15 residues. CDR3 protein: CASSLSQAGNTEAFF.

This rearrangement joins TRBV7-3 to TRBJ1-1. Germline V gene data show CDR1 as SGHTA and CDR2 as FQGTGA. This CDR3 is 15 amino acids long. The CDR3 is CASSLIRRQETEAFF.

V usage is TRBV10-3 and J usage is TRBJ1-1; TCRdb indicates TRBD1, and absent DNA this call remains unverified. Germline CDR1 reads ENHRY; CDR2 reads SYGVKD. This CDR3 has 13 amino acids. The CDR3 is CAISGQGEPEAFF.

The chain combines TRBV20-1 with TRBJ1-2. This CDR3 comprises 14 residues. Germline CDR1 reads DFQATT; CDR2 reads SNEGSKA (reference sequence). CDR3 loop: CSAKDDTISYGYTF.

The gene calls are TRBV4-1 and TRBJ2-3. The CDR3 has 14 residues. In germline, CDR1 is MGHRA, CDR2 YSYEKL. CDR3 in amino acids: CASSQDGGTDTQYF.

The chain is built from TRBV15 and TRBJ2-5; TCRdb designates TRBD2, a call that cannot be tested without DNA. Germline V gene sequence: CDR1 LNHNV, CDR2 YYDKDF (reference sequence). The CDR3 has 15 amino acids. CDR3 amino acids: CATSRDGLAGETQYF.

The rearrangement links TRBV6-6 to TRBJ2-2; TCRdb returns TRBD1, unconfirmable since there is no DNA. The CDR3 runs 14 residues. Per the germline V gene, CDR1 is MNHNY and CDR2 is SVGAGI (reference sequence). This CDR3 is CASRPLTSTGELFF.

V is TRBV7-6 and J is TRBJ1-1; TCRdb's D gene call, TRBD1, goes unchecked for lack of DNA. The CDR3 runs to 15 residues. Germline assignment: CDR1 SGHVS and CDR2 FNYEAQ. This CDR3 is CASSSHQGMNTEAFF.

This chain connects TRBV12-3 or TRBV12-4 to TRBJ2-1; with no DNA, the TCRdb D assignment of TRBD2 cannot be verified. The length of the CDR3 is 17 residues. The CDR3: CASSLAPGTIMGDEQFF.

The rearrangement uses TRBV7-9 and TRBJ2-1; TCRdb's D gene call, TRBD1, goes unchecked for lack of DNA. Germline V CDR1 and CDR2: SEHNR, FQNEAQ (reference sequence). The CDR3 sequence is 15 residues long. CDR3 sequence: CASSDRGISYNEQFF.

The J gene is TRBJ2-7, the V gene TRBV6-5. CDR3 length equals 13 residues. Germline V gene lookup returns CDR1 MNHEY and CDR2 SVGAGI. The CDR3 here is CASSYGQPYEQYF.

The CDR3 protein is CASSAPGVLEQYF. The V and J genes are TRBV12-3 or TRBV12-4 and TRBJ2-7; TCRdb calls TRBD1, which cannot be checked without DNA. The CDR3 consists of 13 residues.

The V and J genes are TRBV4-2 and TRBJ2-7; without DNA, the TCRdb call of TRBD1 cannot be checked. This CDR3 is built from 15 residues. The germline V gene encodes CDR1 LGHNA and CDR2 YNFKEQ. CDR3: CASSQDWGQVNEQYF.

This chain joins TRBV29-1 and TRBJ1-2; no DNA is available, so the TRBD1 call from TCRdb remains unchecked. Germline V CDR1 and CDR2: SQVTM, ANQGSEA. CDR3 length: 12 amino acids. Here the CDR3 reads CSGQGNNYGYTF.

The chain recombines TRBV29-1 with TRBJ2-5; TCRdb's D gene call, TRBD1, goes unchecked for lack of DNA. The CDR3 extends over 15 amino acids. Germline lookup yields CDR1 SQVTM and CDR2 ANQGSEA. The CDR3: CSVPEWYRGQETQYF.

The CDR3: CASSLGLGGKETQYF. The rearrangement joins TRBV13 to TRBJ2-5; there is no DNA to check the TCRdb D call of TRBD2. The CDR3 loop spans 15 amino acids. CDR1 PRHDT and CDR2 FYEKMQ come from the germline V gene (reference sequence).

This sequence joins TRBV29-1 and TRBJ1-2; the D call of TRBD1 rests on TCRdb alone, since no DNA is present to check it. CDR1 is SQVTM and CDR2 is ANQGSEA in the germline V gene. This CDR3 region has 13 residues. The CDR3 reads CSAPTGEDYGYTF.